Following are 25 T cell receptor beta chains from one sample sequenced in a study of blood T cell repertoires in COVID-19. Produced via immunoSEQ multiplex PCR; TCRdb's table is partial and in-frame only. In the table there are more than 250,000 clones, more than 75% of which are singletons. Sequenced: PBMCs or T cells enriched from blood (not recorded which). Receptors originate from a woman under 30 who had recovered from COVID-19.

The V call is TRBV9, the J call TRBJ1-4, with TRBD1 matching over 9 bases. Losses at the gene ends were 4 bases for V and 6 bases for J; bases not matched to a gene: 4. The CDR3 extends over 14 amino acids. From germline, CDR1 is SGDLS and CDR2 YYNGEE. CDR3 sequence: CASSPDRGDEKLFF. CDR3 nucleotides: TGTGCCAGCAGCCCAGACAGGGGGGATGAAAAACTGTTTTTT. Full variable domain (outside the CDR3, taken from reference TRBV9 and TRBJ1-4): DSGVTQTPKHLITATGQRVTLRCSPRSGDLSVYWYQQSLDQGLQFLIQYYNGEERAKGNILERFSAQQFPDLHSELNLSSLELGDSALYFCASSPDRGDEKLFFGSGTQLSVL.

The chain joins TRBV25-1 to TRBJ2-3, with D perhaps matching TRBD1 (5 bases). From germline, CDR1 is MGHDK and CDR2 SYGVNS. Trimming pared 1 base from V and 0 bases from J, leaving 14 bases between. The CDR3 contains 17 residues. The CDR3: CASSESRGMTSTDTQYF. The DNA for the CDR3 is TGTGCCAGCAGTGAATCTAGGGGAATGACTAGCACAGATACGCAGTATTTT.

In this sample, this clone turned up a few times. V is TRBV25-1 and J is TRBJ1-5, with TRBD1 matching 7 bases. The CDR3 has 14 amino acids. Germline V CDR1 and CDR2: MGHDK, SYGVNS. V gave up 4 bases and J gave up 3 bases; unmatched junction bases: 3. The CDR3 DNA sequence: TGTGCCAGCAGTGGACAGGGAATCAATCAGCCCCAGCATTTT. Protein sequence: CASSGQGINQPQHF.

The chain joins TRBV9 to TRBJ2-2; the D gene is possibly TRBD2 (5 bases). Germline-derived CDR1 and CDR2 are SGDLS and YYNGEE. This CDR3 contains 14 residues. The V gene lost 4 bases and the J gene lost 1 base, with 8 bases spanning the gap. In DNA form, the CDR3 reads TGTGCCAGCAGCCCCCGGGGGAACACCGGGGAGCTGTTTTTT. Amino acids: CASSPRGNTGELFF.

The DNA for the CDR3 is TGTGCCAGTAGGGGGACAGGGGGCTATGGCTACACCTTC. This sequence encodes CASRGTGGYGYTF. The genes are TRBV19 and TRBJ1-2, with 11 bases matching TRBD1. Looked up from germline, CDR1 is LNHDA and CDR2 is SQIVND (reference sequence). The length of the CDR3 is 13 residues. The V segment lost 6 bases and the J segment 4 bases; nucleotides outside the gene matches: 1.

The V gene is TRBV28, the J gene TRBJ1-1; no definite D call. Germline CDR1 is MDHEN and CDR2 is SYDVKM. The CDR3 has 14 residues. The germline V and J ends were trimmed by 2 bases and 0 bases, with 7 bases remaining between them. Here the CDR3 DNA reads TGTGCCAGCAGTTTAGAGTTCATGAACACTGAAGCTTTCTTT. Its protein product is CASSLEFMNTEAFF.

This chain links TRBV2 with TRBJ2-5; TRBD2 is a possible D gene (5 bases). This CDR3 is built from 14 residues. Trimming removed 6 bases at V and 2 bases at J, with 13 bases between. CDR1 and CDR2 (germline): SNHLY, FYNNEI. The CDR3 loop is CASSVEGYQETQYF. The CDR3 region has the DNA TGTGCCAGCAGCGTTGAGGGCTATCAAGAGACCCAGTACTTC.

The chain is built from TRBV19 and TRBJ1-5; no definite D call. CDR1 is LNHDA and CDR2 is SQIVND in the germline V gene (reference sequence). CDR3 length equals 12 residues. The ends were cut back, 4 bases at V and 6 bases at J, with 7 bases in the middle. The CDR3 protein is CASSRTSQPQHF. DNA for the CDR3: TGTGCCAGTAGTAGAACGAGTCAGCCCCAGCATTTT.

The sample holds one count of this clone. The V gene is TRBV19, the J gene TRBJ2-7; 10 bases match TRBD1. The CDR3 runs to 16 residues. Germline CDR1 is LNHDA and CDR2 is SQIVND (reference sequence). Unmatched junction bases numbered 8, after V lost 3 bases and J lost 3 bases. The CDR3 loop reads CASSISGTGVLYEQYF. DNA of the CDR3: TGTGCCAGTAGTATCAGCGGGACAGGGGTACTCTACGAGCAGTACTTC.

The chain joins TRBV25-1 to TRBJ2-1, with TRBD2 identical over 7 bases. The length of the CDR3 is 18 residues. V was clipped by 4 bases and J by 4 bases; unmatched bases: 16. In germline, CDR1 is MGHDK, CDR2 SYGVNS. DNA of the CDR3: TGTGCCAGCAGTGGACTGGGGATATCTAGCGGAGTTTACAATGAGCAGTTCTTC. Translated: CASSGLGISSGVYNEQFF.

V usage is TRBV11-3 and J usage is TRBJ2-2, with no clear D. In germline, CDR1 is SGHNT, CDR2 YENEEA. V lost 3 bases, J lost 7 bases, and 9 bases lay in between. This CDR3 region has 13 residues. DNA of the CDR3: TGTGCCAGCAGCTTTGAGTTTCTCGGGGAGCTGTTTTTT. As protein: CASSFEFLGELFF.

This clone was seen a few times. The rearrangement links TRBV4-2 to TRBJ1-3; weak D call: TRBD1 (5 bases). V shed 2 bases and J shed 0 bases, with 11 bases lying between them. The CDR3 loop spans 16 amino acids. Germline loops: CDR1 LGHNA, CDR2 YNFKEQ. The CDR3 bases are TGTGCCAGCAGCCAAAGCACAGGAGACTCTGGAAACACCATATATTTT. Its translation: CASSQSTGDSGNTIYF.

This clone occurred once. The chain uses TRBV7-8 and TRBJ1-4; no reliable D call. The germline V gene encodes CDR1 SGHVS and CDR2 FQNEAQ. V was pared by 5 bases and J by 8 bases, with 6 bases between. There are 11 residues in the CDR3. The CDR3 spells CASSVEEKLFF. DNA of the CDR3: TGTGCCAGCAGCGTGGAGGAAAAACTGTTTTTT.

CDR3 loop: CASSSRTGGFGYTF. CDR3 nucleotide sequence: TGTGCCAGCAGCTCGCGGACAGGGGGCTTTGGCTACACCTTC. The rearrangement joins TRBV11-3 to TRBJ1-2; 11 bases line up with TRBD1. The V gene's germline CDR1 is SGHNT and CDR2 YENEEA. The CDR3 runs 14 residues. Trimming took 4 bases from V and 7 from J; bases not matched to a gene: 5.

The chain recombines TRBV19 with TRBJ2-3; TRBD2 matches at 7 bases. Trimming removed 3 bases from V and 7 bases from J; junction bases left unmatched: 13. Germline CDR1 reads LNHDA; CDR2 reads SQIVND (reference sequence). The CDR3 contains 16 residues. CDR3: CASSMVAGVPRNTQYF. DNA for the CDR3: TGTGCCAGTAGTATGGTGGCGGGGGTGCCCAGGAATACGCAGTATTTT.

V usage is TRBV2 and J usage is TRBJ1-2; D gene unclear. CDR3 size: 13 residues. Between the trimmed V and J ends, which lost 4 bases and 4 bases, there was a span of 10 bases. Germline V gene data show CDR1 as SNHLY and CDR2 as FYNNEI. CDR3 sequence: CASSASGGYGYTF. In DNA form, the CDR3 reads TGTGCCAGCAGTGCTAGTGGCGGCTATGGCTACACCTTC.

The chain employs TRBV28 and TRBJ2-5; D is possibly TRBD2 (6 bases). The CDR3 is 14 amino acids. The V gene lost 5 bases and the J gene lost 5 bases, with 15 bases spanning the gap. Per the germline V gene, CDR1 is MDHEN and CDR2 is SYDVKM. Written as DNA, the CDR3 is TGTGCCAGCAGTATCAACTTGGGACTGGAGACCCAGTACTTC. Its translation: CASSINLGLETQYF.

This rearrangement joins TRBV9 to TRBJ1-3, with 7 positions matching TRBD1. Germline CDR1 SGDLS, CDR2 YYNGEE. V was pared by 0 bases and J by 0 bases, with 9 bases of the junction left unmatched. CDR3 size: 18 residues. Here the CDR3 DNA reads TGTGCCAGCAGCGTAGGGAAAGGGACAGCGGTCTCTGGAAACACCATATATTTT. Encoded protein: CASSVGKGTAVSGNTIYF. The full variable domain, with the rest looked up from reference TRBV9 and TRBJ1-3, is DSGVTQTPKHLITATGQRVTLRCSPRSGDLSVYWYQQSLDQGLQFLIQYYNGEERAKGNILERFSAQQFPDLHSELNLSSLELGDSALYFCASSVGKGTAVSGNTIYFGEGSWLTVV.

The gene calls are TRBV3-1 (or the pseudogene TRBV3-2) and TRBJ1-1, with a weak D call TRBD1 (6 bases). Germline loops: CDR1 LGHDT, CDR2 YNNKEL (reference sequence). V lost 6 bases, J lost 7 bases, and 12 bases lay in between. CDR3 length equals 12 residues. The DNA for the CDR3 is TGTGCCAGCAGTCCAGGGGACCTTGAAGCTTTCTTT. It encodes CASSPGDLEAFF.

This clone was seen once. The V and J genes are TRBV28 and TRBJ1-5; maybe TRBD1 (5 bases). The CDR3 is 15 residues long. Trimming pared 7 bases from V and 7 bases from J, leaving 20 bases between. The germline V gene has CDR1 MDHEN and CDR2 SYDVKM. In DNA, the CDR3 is TGTGCCAGCACCGGGGGGAGAAGGCATGGCCAGCCCCAGCATTTT. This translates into CASTGGRRHGQPQHF.

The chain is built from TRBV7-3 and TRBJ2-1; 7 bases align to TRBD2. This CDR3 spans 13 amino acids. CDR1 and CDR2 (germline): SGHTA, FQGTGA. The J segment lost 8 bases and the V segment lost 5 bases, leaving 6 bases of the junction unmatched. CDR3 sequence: CASSLMGRDEQFF. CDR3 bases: TGTGCCAGCAGCCTGATGGGGAGGGATGAGCAGTTCTTC.

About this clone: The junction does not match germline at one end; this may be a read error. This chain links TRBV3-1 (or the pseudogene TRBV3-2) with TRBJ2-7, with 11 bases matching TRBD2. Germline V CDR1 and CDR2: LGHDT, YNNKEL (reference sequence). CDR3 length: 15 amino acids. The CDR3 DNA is TGTGCCAGCAGCCAAGATATAGCGGGAGGGCGCTCGGCTAACTTC. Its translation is CASSQDIAGGRSANF.

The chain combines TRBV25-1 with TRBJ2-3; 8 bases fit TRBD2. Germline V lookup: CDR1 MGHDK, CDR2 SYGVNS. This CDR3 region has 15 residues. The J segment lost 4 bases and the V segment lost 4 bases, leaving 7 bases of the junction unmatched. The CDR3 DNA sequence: TGTGCCAGCAGTGGTCGGGGGGGCCTTGCAGATACGCAGTATTTT. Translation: CASSGRGGLADTQYF.

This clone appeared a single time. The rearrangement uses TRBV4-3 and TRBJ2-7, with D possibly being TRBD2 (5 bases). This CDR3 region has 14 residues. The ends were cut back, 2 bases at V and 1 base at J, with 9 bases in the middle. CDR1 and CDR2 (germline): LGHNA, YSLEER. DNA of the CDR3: TGCGCCAGCAGCCAAAGTAGGACTTCCTACGAGCAGTACTTC. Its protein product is CASSQSRTSYEQYF.

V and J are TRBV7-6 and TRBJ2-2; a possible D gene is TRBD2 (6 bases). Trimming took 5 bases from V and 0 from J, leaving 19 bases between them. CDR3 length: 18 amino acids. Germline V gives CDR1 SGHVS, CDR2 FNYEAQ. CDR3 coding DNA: TGTGCCAGCAGCCCCTTGACTAGATACAAATCGAACACCGGGGAGCTGTTTTTT. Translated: CASSPLTRYKSNTGELFF.